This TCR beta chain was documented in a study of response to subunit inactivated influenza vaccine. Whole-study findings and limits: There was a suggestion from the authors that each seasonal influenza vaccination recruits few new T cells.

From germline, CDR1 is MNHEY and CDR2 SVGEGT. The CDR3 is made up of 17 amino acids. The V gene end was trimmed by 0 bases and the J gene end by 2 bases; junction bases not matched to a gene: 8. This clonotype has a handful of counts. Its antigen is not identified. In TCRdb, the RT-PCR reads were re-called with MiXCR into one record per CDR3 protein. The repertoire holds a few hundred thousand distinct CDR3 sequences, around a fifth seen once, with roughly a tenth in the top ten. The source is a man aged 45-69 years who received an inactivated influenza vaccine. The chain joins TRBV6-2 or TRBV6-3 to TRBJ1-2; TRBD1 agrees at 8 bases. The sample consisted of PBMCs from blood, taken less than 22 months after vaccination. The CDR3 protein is CASSYSWTGTNNYGYTF. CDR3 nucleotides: TGTGCCAGCAGTTACTCCTGGACAGGGACGAACAACTATGGCTACACCTTC.